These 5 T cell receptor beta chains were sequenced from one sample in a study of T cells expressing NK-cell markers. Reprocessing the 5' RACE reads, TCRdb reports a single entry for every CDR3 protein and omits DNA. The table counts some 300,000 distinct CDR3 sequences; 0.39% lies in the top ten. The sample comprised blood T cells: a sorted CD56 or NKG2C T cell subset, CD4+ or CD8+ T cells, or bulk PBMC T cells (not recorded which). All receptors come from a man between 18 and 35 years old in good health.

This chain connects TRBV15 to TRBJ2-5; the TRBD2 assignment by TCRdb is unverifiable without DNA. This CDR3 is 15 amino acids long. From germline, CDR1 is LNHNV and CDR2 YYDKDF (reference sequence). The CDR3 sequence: CATSSNPGQRETQYF. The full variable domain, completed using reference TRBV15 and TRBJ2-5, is DAMVIQNPRYQVTQFGKPVTLSCSQTLNHNVMYWYQQKSSQAPKLLFHYYDKDFNNEADTPDNFQSRRPNTSFCFLDIRSPGLGDTAMYLCATSSNPGQRETQYFGPGTRLLVL.

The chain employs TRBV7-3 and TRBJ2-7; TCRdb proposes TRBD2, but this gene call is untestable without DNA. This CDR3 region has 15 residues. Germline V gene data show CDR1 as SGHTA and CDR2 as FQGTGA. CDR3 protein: CASSLKLAGVHEQYF.

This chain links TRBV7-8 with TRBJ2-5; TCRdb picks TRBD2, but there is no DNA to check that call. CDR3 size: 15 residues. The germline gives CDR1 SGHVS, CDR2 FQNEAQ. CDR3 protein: CASTSSGRNQETQYF.

CDR3 protein: CASLLDRNTEAFF. The gene calls are TRBV18 and TRBJ1-1. This CDR3 has 13 amino acids. Per the germline V gene, CDR1 is KGHSH and CDR2 is LQKENI. The complete variable domain, with remaining parts taken from reference TRBV18 and TRBJ1-1, reads NAGVMQNPRHLVRRRGQEARLRCSPMKGHSHVYWYRQLPEEGLKFMVYLQKENIIDESGMPKERFSAEFPKEGPSILRIQQVVRGDSAAYFCASLLDRNTEAFFGQGTRLTVV.

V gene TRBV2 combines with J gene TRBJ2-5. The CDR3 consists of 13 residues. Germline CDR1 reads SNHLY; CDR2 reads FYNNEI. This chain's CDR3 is CASSPRIQETQYF.